Given below is one TCR beta chain in context. Its antigen is still unknown. No much larger clonotype is one base removed from it; base qualities were not supplied. Germline trimming: 3 bases from V, 7 bases from J; junction bases outside gene matches: 2. According to the germline V gene, CDR1 reads SGHDT and CDR2 reads YYEEEE. Its CDR3 holds 14 amino acids, cysteine through phenylalanine. The entry retains the CDR3 DNA only, 42 bases that are in frame from base 1. In the prospective study, participants were about 18 to 95 years old, resided in fewer than 25 geographic areas of the United States, and were enrolled through a virtual design. Cohort assignment in the prospective study relied on participant-reported clinical history from a screening survey and a study questionnaire. In the prospective study, whole blood, serum and a nasopharyngeal or oropharyngeal swab were collected from each participant by mobile phlebotomists. Participants in the prospective study had the option to provide additional blood draws and questionnaires over a 2-month period. Before DNA extraction, prospective study blood samples were shipped either frozen or at room temperature.

This record belongs to a study of blood T cell repertoires in COVID-19 (dated by TCRdb to between 2020 and 2021). For the wider study: Samples covering the acute and convalescent phases of COVID-19 were provided by collaborators in the United States, Italy and Spain. The prospective study material was composed of cDNA or gDNA derived from T cells, B-cell-depleted T cells, or PBMCs. The dataset comprised deeply sampled blood TCRbeta repertoires from subjects exposed to, actively infected with, or recovered from COVID-19. The repertoires were released in a freely available public database intended as a resource for research on the immune response to SARS-CoV-2. The samples were drawn from the first 160 participants of the ongoing ImmuneRACE study and from more than 1,000 subjects provided by 6 global collaborators. A de-identified subject ID, COVID-19 status, age in years and sex were almost always included in the sample metadata. HLA class I and class II types, where available, came from metadata supplied by the sample provider rather than from assay-based typing.

Points the paper makes about the study in general: The amount of clinical and demographic metadata varied by source and participant and was provided uncurated.

The immunoSEQ Assay, a bias-controlled multiplex PCR, was used to amplify TCRbeta CDR3 regions from genomic DNA. The authors' analysis ran thus. The number of nucleated cells in each sample was estimated by amplification of reference gene primers within the assay. To quantify the absolute abundance of each unique TCRbeta CDR3 rearrangement, sequence reads were collapsed and filtered. For each sample, productive Simpson clonality was calculated by taking the square root of Simpson's diversity index across productive rearrangements. TCRdb took over this immuneACCESS table, retaining in-frame rearrangements with V and J assigned. Such tables are incomplete; in checked studies, under half of the missing clones stem from an unresolved V gene, and the remainder is unexplained. V and J calls and clone size are copied from that table; D and trimming were computed from the DNA. The sample data list about 440,000 clones, and nearly 90% of these were observed just once. The ten largest clones capture approximately 2% of the sample.

The chain is assembled from TRBV5-6 and TRBJ1-4; TRBD1 fits 11 bases in the junction. The sequenced material came from PBMCs or T cells enriched from blood (not recorded which). This TCR came from a woman under 30 with acute COVID-19. The sequenced DNA: TGTGCCAGCAGCTCGGGGACAGGGGGTGAAAAACTGTTTTTT. Its coded protein is CASSSGTGGEKLFF.